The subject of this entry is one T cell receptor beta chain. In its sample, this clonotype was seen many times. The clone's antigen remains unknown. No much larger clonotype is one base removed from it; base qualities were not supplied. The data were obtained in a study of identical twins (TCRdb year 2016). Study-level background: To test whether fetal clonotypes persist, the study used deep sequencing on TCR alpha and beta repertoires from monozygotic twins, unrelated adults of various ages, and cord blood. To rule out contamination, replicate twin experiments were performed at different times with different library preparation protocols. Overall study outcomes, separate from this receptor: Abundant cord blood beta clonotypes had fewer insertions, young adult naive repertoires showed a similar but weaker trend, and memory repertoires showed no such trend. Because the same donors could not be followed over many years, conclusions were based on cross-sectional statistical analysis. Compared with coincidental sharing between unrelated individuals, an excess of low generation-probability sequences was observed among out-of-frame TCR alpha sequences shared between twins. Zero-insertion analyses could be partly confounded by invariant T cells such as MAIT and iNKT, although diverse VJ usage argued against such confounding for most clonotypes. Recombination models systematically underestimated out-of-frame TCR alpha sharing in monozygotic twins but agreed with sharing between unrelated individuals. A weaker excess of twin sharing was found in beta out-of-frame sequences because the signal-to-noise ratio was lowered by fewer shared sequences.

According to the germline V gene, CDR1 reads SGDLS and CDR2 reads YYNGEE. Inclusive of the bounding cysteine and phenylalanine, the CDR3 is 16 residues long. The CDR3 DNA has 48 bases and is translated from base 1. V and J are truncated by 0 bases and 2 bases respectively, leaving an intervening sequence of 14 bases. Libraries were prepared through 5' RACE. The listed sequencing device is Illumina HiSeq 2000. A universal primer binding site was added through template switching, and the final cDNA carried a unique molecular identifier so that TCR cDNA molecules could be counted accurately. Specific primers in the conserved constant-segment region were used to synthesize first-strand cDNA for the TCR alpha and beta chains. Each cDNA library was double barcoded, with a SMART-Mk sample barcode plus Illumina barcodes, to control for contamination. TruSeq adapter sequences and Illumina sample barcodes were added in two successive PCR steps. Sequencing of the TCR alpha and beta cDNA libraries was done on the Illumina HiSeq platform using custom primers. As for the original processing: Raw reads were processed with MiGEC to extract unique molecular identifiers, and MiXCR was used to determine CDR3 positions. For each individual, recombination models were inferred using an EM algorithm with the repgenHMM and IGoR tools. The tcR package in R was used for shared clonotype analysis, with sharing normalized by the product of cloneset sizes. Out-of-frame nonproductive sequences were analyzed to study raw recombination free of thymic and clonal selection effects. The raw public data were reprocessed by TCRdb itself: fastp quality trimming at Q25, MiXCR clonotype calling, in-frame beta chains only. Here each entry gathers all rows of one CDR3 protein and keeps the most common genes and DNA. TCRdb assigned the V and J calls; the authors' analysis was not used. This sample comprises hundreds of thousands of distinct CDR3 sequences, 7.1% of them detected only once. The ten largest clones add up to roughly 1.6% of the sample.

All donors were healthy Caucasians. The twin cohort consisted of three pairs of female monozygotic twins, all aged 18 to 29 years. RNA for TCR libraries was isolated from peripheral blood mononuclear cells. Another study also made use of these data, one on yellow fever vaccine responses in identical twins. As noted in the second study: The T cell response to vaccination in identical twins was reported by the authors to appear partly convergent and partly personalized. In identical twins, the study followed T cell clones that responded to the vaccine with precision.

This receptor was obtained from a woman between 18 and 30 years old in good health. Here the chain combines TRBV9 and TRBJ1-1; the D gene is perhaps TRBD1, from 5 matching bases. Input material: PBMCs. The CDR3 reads CASSVEGVRRNTEAFF. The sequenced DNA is TGTGCCAGCAGCGTAGAAGGGGTCAGAAGAAACACTGAAGCTTTCTTT.